This TCR beta chain derives from a study of T-cell reconstitution after alpha-beta-depleted transplantation in children. In the case of this clonotype: What it recognizes is unknown.

The study's findings and limits: Reportedly, roughly two months post-transplant, alpha-beta T cells arose from several hundred expanded graft clones.

Preparing the TCRbeta library involved the use of unique molecular identifiers. TCRdb fed the PCR reads into MiXCR, producing one record per CDR3 protein. The sample contains about 980,000 distinct CDR3 sequences, about 26% of which appear only once. Specimen: PBMCs, mostly from graft donor cells, collected 360 days after TCRalphabeta/CD19-depleted stem cell transplant. This clonotype was sampled from a boy in the first two years of life who had a stem cell transplant for SCID, so the T cells may come from the graft donor.

The chain's CDR3 is CASSSGIGVSTEAFF. The CDR3 nucleotides are TGTGCCAGCAGCTCGGGGATTGGGGTGAGCACTGAAGCTTTCTTT. The gene calls are TRBV7-9 and TRBJ1-1; the D is unclear. This CDR3 is 15 amino acids long. V was clipped by 4 bases and J by 4 bases, with 16 bases between them. Germline lookup yields CDR1 SEHNR and CDR2 FQNEAQ (reference sequence).